The TCR beta chain described here comes from a study of blood T cell repertoires in COVID-19. Notes on this clone: No conserved phenylalanine or tryptophan is present at the end of the CDR3, so a read error is the likely explanation. The DNA is omitted, as the CDR3 cannot be located on it reliably, and the CDR3 follows TCRdb's listing.

Per germline, CDR1 SGHRS and CDR2 YFSETQ. Including both end residues, the CDR3 is 10 amino acids long. Original processing notes: From reference gene primer amplification, estimates of nucleated cell counts were derived. This table comes from immunoSEQ multiplex PCR, and its TCRdb copy is limited to in-frame clones, with some not included. Clonal size and the V and J genes are those of that table, whereas D and trimming came from the DNA. The sample shows under 300,000 clones, 80% to 90% of them seen only once. The chain uses TRBV5-1 and TRBJ1-4. This clonotype was obtained from a woman in her 30s with active or convalescent COVID-19. Sequences were obtained from peripheral blood. CDR3 sequence: CAISVAPPLG.